One and the same sample provided the 18 T cell receptor beta chains below, sequenced in a study of radiotherapy plus CTLA-4 blockade in lung cancer. The assay was immunoSEQ multiplex PCR, and TCRdb's table has in-frame clones only and misses some. The repertoire includes some 77,000 clones, around 86% of them detected once, and approximately 2% sits in the top ten. This sample comprised peripheral blood, obtained from a patient treated with radiotherapy plus ipilimumab. The receptors derive from a human donor with non-small cell lung cancer who had a partial response to radiotherapy plus ipilimumab.

The V and J genes are TRBV28 and TRBJ2-4; the D is unclear. V was shortened by 7 bases and J by 4 bases, with 11 bases between the two germline ends. CDR1 is MDHEN, CDR2 SYDVKM, per germline. The CDR3 runs 13 residues. CDR3: CASNEAEKNIQYF. The CDR3 bases are TGTGCCAGCAATGAGGCAGAGAAAAACATTCAGTACTTC.

Concerning this clone itself: Different DNA sequences within this sample yield the same CDR3. The V and J genes are TRBV19 and TRBJ2-6; no reliable D call. This CDR3 is built from 16 residues. Trimming took off 3 bases at V and 1 base at J, with 10 bases between the two ends. Germline CDR1 reads LNHDA; CDR2 reads SQIVND (reference sequence). This chain's CDR3 is CASSIFSGSGANVLTF. Here the CDR3 DNA reads TGTGCCAGTAGTATTTTTTCCGGGTCTGGGGCCAACGTCCTGACTTTC.

The chain recombines TRBV6-5 with TRBJ2-7; 10 bases match TRBD1. Per germline, CDR1 MNHEY and CDR2 SVGAGI. With 5 bases clipped from V and 5 bases from J, the junction kept 6 bases outside the gene matches. The CDR3 extends over 14 amino acids. CDR3 protein: CASSEEGQGDEQYV. The CDR3 DNA is TGTGCCAGCAGTGAAGAAGGACAGGGGGACGAGCAGTACGTC.

This clone was observed a few times. This chain uses TRBV15 with TRBJ1-2; D gene ambiguous. The length of the CDR3 is 12 residues. The V and J ends lost 1 base and 8 bases respectively, with 8 bases between them. Germline V CDR1 and CDR2: LNHNV, YYDKDF (reference sequence). This chain's CDR3 is CATSRGEGGYTF. The CDR3 DNA reads TGTGCCACCAGCAGAGGAGAGGGAGGCTACACCTTC.

This chain joins TRBV28 and TRBJ2-2, with 8 bases matching TRBD1. J was trimmed by 4 bases and V by 4 bases; bases with no gene match: 5. Germline CDR1 is MDHEN and CDR2 is SYDVKM. The CDR3 length is 15 residues. This CDR3 is CASSYRGLATGELFF. The CDR3 nucleotides are TGTGCCAGCAGTTACAGGGGGTTGGCCACCGGGGAGCTGTTTTTT.

This clone was seen a handful of times. The chain combines TRBV10-3 with TRBJ2-1, with TRBD2 as a possible D gene (6 bases). The germline V and J ends were trimmed by 2 bases and 8 bases, with 13 bases remaining between them. Germline-derived CDR1 and CDR2 are ENHRY and SYGVKD. The CDR3 totals 14 residues. This CDR3 reads CAISEAGSRDEQFF. CDR3 nucleotide sequence: TGTGCCATCAGTGAGGCGGGAAGTCGGGATGAGCAGTTCTTC.

The chain couples TRBV7-9 to TRBJ2-3; 13 bases agree with TRBD2. Per the germline V gene, CDR1 is SEHNR and CDR2 is FQNEAQ (reference sequence). The CDR3 sequence is 17 residues long. Germline trimming cut 6 bases from V and 4 bases from J; bases unmatched to any gene: 10. CDR3 region: CASRPRGLAGAADTQYF. The CDR3 DNA follows: TGTGCCAGCAGACCCCGAGGACTAGCGGGAGCCGCAGATACGCAGTATTTT.

This clone came up a few times. The junction departs from the called germline gene at one end, perhaps through a read error. The chain employs TRBV6-6 and TRBJ2-2, with 7 bases matching TRBD1. CDR3 length: 15 amino acids. CDR1 is MNHNY, CDR2 SVGAGI, per germline (reference sequence). The CDR3 loop reads CASSYLQGYTGELFF. The CDR3 nucleotides are TGTGCCAGCAGCTACTTACAGGGGTACACCGGGGAGCTGTTTTTT.

The V call is TRBV28, the J call TRBJ2-1, with unresolved D. CDR3 size: 11 residues. Between the trimmed V and J ends, which lost 9 bases and 6 bases, there was a span of 9 bases. CDR1 is MDHEN, CDR2 SYDVKM, per germline. CDR3 sequence reads: CASTQVNEQFF. The CDR3 DNA follows: TGTGCCAGTACTCAGGTCAATGAGCAGTTCTTC.

V and J are TRBV6-6 and TRBJ1-5; a possible D gene is TRBD1 (5 bases). This CDR3 is 15 amino acids long. Trimming shortened V by 6 bases and J by 1 base, and 13 bases separated the two germline ends. Germline V CDR1 and CDR2: MNHNY, SVGAGI (reference sequence). The CDR3 region has the DNA TGTGCCAGCAGCGCGGGACGCGCGAGCAATCAGCCCCAGCATTTT. Protein sequence: CASSAGRASNQPQHF.

V is TRBV28 and J is TRBJ2-6; D is unresolved. There are 15 residues in the CDR3. V lost 4 bases to trimming and J lost 6 bases, with 13 bases between them. Per the germline V gene, CDR1 is MDHEN and CDR2 is SYDVKM. The CDR3 reads CASSSLTRLANVLTF. CDR3 DNA sequence: TGTGCCAGCAGTTCCCTCACTCGGTTGGCCAACGTCCTGACTTTC.

The rearrangement joins TRBV4-1 to TRBJ2-7, with a tentative D call TRBD2 (6 bases). Germline V lookup: CDR1 MGHRA, CDR2 YSYEKL. The germline V and J ends were trimmed by 2 bases and 6 bases, with 26 bases remaining between them. The CDR3 runs 18 residues. The CDR3 is CASSQNTGELAFIGEQYF. The DNA of the CDR3 is TGCGCCAGCAGCCAAAATACTGGGGAACTAGCCTTTATAGGCGAGCAGTACTTC.

The CDR3, as DNA: TGCGCCAGCAGTGAGGGGGTAGCGGGAGTAACCAATGAGCAGTTCTTC. Translated: CASSEGVAGVTNEQFF. This chain links TRBV10-2 with TRBJ2-1; 9 nucleotides line up with TRBD2. Germline V lookup: CDR1 WSHSY, CDR2 SAAADI. The CDR3 runs to 16 residues. Losses at the gene ends were 2 bases for V and 6 bases for J; bases not matched to a gene: 8.

The CDR3 region has the DNA TGTGCCAGCAAGACTCGCAGGGGGCACTATGGCTACACCTTC. This codes for CASKTRRGHYGYTF. The V gene is TRBV28, the J gene TRBJ1-2; 8 bases are a match to TRBD1. Germline V CDR1 and CDR2: MDHEN, SYDVKM. The length of the CDR3 is 14 residues. V shed 7 bases and J 3 bases; nucleotides not matched to a gene: 7.

The rearrangement uses TRBV6-6 and TRBJ1-5; the D gene is possibly TRBD1 (5 bases). There are 15 residues in the CDR3. Germline CDR1 MNHNY, CDR2 SVGAGI (reference sequence). The V end lost 0 bases, the J end lost 7 bases, and 13 bases lay between the germline ends. CDR3 residues: CASSYSSTVPQPQHF. The CDR3 DNA reads TGTGCCAGCAGTTACTCCTCGACAGTACCCCAGCCCCAGCATTTT.

This clone was counted between two and nine times. The chain joins TRBV10-2 to TRBJ1-5; D possibly corresponds to TRBD1 (5 bases). This CDR3 has 15 amino acids. Germline V gene sequence: CDR1 WSHSY, CDR2 SAAADI. V lost 2 bases and J 3 bases, leaving 11 bases between the germline ends. CDR3 DNA: TGCGCCAGCAGTGAGCGCCGGGGGTCCAATCAGCCCCAGCATTTT. Its protein product is CASSERRGSNQPQHF.

This clone appeared a single time. The chain couples TRBV19 to TRBJ2-5, with TRBD1 identical over 9 bases. The CDR3 consists of 13 residues. Looked up from germline, CDR1 is LNHDA and CDR2 is SQIVND (reference sequence). The junction had 2 bases not matched to a gene; V was cut back by 7 bases and J by 2 bases. The CDR3 DNA reads TGTGCCAGTAACAGGGGGCGGCAAGAGACCCAGTACTTC. Its translation: CASNRGRQETQYF.

J is TRBJ2-2 and V is TRBV7-3, with D maybe TRBD2 (5 bases). Looked up from germline, CDR1 is SGHTA and CDR2 is FQGTGA. Trimming took off 6 bases at V and 3 bases at J, with 8 bases between the two ends. The length of the CDR3 is 13 residues. The CDR3 region is CASSEGDTGELFF. CDR3 DNA sequence: TGTGCCAGCAGTGAGGGAGACACCGGGGAGCTGTTTTTT.